This T cell receptor beta chain is drawn from a study of T cell changes during pregnancy in multiple sclerosis. Sequencing used immunoSEQ multiplex PCR; TCRdb keeps in-frame clones, though not all of them. The table lists around 66,000 clones, roughly nine tenths of them singletons. Germline CDR1 is MNHEY and CDR2 is SVGAGI. V was clipped by 7 bases and J by 5 bases; unmatched bases: 4. This CDR3 contains 12 residues. This receptor was identified in a female donor in good health, enrolled as a control in a pregnancy study. This chain uses TRBV6-5 with TRBJ2-5; TRBD1 matches at 7 bases. Sequencing was performed on peripheral blood, taken in the third trimester of pregnancy. The CDR3 DNA follows: TGTGCCAGCACGGACAGGTTCGAGACCCAGTACTTC. It translates to CASTDRFETQYF.